This T cell receptor (beta chain) comes out of a study of blood T cell repertoires in COVID-19. Across the study: From the United States, Italy and Spain came samples of acute and convalescent COVID-19.

The length of the CDR3 is 13 residues. The V and J ends lost 0 bases and 7 bases respectively, with 7 bases between them. CDR1 and CDR2 (germline): LGHDT, YNNKEL (reference sequence). About this clone itself: Other DNA sequences in this sample translate to the same CDR3.

In the authors' workflow: It was from reference gene primer amplification that nucleated cell counts were estimated. Repertoires were generated with immunoSEQ multiplex PCR, while TCRdb's copy carries only in-frame clones and drops some. The D gene and trimming were derived from the DNA, and the V and J assignments and clone size from that table. The sample carries roughly 120,000 clones, about 92% recorded once. This receptor was taken from a man aged 45 to 65 with active COVID-19. Sample: peripheral blood. The J gene is TRBJ1-5, the V gene TRBV3-1 (or the pseudogene TRBV3-2); the D is unclear. The CDR3 region has the DNA TGTGCCAGCAGCCAAGATAGAGGACAGCCCCAGCATTTT. Protein product: CASSQDRGQPQHF.